Listed here are 30 T cell receptor beta chains from one sample, sequenced in a study of molecular identifiers for immune sequencing clone quantification. MiXCR was run by TCRdb on the PCR reads, yielding one entry per CDR3 protein. The sample records 550,000 to 750,000 distinct CDR3 sequences, roughly 21% being singletons. The sample was naive CD8+ T cells from blood, with Jurkat cell RNA spiked in. Subset given: FACS-sorted CD8+CD4-CCR7+CD45RA+ naive T cells. All receptors come from a human donor in good health. Some libraries in this study had Jurkat cell RNA spiked in.

V is TRBV29-1 and J is TRBJ1-2; no clear D gene. CDR1 is SQVTM, CDR2 ANQGSEA, per germline. The V end lost 3 bases, the J end lost 4 bases, and 21 bases lay between the germline ends. This CDR3 contains 16 residues. The CDR3 DNA sequence: TGCAGCGTTGAGGGCGGGAGGTGGGGTCCGGTCTATGGCTACACCTTC. Translation gives CSVEGGRWGPVYGYTF.

In this sample, this clonotype turned up many times. This chain joins TRBV6-2 or TRBV6-3 and TRBJ1-5, with 7 nucleotides matching TRBD1. J gave up 6 bases and V 10 bases, and 9 bases lay outside the gene matches. Germline V gene sequence: CDR1 MNHEY, CDR2 SVGEGT. The CDR3 length is 13 residues. Here the CDR3 reads CATAQGGTQPQHF. DNA of the CDR3: TGTGCCACGGCTCAGGGGGGCACTCAGCCCCAGCATTTT.

Points on this clonotype: It may be a read error: a sequence one base away is much more abundant. The V and J genes are TRBV6-5 and TRBJ2-7, with TRBD2 identical over 11 bases. Looked up from germline, CDR1 is MNHEY and CDR2 is SVGAGI. This CDR3 contains 17 residues. The CDR3 sequence is CACSYSHSGRACYEQYF. The CDR3 bases are TGTGCCTGCAGTTACTCCCATAGCGGGAGGGCCTGCTACGAGCAGTACTTC.

The V gene is TRBV19, the J gene TRBJ2-1, with 8 positions matching TRBD2. Germline assignment: CDR1 LNHDA and CDR2 SQIVND (reference sequence). The CDR3 length is 15 residues. V gave up 1 base and J gave up 7 bases; unmatched junction bases: 6. The CDR3: CASSIAPGGRNEQFF. As DNA, the CDR3 is TGTGCCAGTAGTATAGCACCGGGAGGGAGGAATGAGCAGTTCTTC.

This clonotype was seen at least ten times. This rearrangement joins TRBV29-1 to TRBJ2-3, with a weak D call TRBD2 (6 bases). Trimming cost V 0 bases and J 2 bases, with 12 bases left between them. In germline, CDR1 is SQVTM, CDR2 ANQGSEA. The CDR3 spans 15 residues. CDR3 loop: CSVEDLRENTDTQYF. CDR3 DNA sequence: TGCAGCGTTGAAGATCTGCGGGAAAACACAGATACGCAGTATTTT.

Points on this clonotype: A much larger clonotype is one base distant, so this may be a read error. This CDR3 is CASSPGPEALF. CDR3 nucleotide sequence: TGTGCCAGCAGCCCGGGCCCTGAAGCTCTCTTT. The V and J genes are TRBV6-2 or TRBV6-3 and TRBJ1-1, with unresolved D. CDR1 is MNHEY, CDR2 SVGEGT, per germline. The CDR3 loop spans 11 amino acids.

This chain joins TRBV14 and TRBJ1-3; D remains ambiguous. V shed 1 base and J shed 1 base, with 8 bases lying between them. The CDR3 is made up of 15 amino acids. Germline V CDR1 and CDR2: SGHDN, FVKESK. The CDR3 here is CASSQGSGSGNTIYF. Here the CDR3 DNA reads TGTGCCAGCAGCCAAGGTTCTGGGTCTGGAAACACCATATATTTT.

This clonotype was picked up many times. V usage is TRBV7-9 and J usage is TRBJ2-7; tentative D call: TRBD1 (6 bases). The germline gives CDR1 SEHNR, CDR2 FQNEAQ (reference sequence). This CDR3 comprises 14 residues. Trimming stripped 5 bases from V and 2 bases from J, with 13 bases between. The CDR3 protein is CASSRDNTAYEQYF. CDR3 in DNA: TGTGCCAGCAGCCGGGACAACACAGCCTACGAGCAGTACTTC.

This clonotype occurred many times. The chain couples TRBV7-3 to TRBJ1-2; D is unclear. Per germline, CDR1 SGHTA and CDR2 FQGTGA. V gave up 2 bases and J gave up 0 bases, with 10 bases separating them. This CDR3 region has 15 residues. DNA for the CDR3: TGTGCCAGCAGCTTACTTGGAGAACCTAACTATGGCTACACCTTC. Encoded protein: CASSLLGEPNYGYTF.

The chain employs TRBV7-9 and TRBJ2-6, with D maybe TRBD1 (5 bases). Trimming took 4 bases from V and 15 from J, leaving 28 bases between them. Looked up from germline, CDR1 is SEHNR and CDR2 is FQNEAQ (reference sequence). This CDR3 spans 17 amino acids. CDR3 in DNA: TGTGCCAGCAGCTCGATAGAGGTATACTCTGGGGCCAGCGCCCTGACTTTC. Translated: CASSSIEVYSGASALTF.

About this clonotype itself: This sequence may be a read error, since a much larger clone differs from it by one base. This sequence joins TRBV3-1 and TRBJ2-1, with 11 bases matching TRBD2. CDR3 length: 18 amino acids. Per the germline V gene, CDR1 is LGHDT and CDR2 is YNNKEL (reference sequence). CDR3 loop: CASGQVPIAGGAYNEQFF. The CDR3 bases are TGTGCCAGCGGCCAAGTTCCTATAGCGGGGGGGGCCTACAATGAGCAGTTCTTC.

A note on this clonotype: A read error may be the cause here, since a much bigger clone is one base away. J is TRBJ2-1 and V is TRBV12-3 or TRBV12-4; unclear D gene. V was trimmed by 5 bases and J by 0 bases, leaving 20 bases between them. The CDR3 runs 18 residues. In nucleotides, the CDR3 is TGTGCCAGCAGTGCCCTAGGACCGGCCACCGCCTCCTACAATGAGCAGTTCTTC. It encodes CASSALGPATASYNEQFF.

Ten or more counts support this clonotype. This chain uses TRBV20-1 with TRBJ1-5; 8 nucleotides agree with TRBD1. CDR3 length equals 16 residues. V trimming: 0 bases; J trimming: 7 bases; junction bases outside the gene matches: 11. Germline loops: CDR1 DFQATT, CDR2 SNEGSKA (reference sequence). CDR3 sequence reads: CSARDLDRGGTQPQHF. DNA for the CDR3: TGCAGTGCTAGAGATCTCGACAGGGGAGGTACGCAGCCCCAGCATTTT.

Notes on this clonotype: Since a much larger clone is just one base distant, this may be a read error. V and J are TRBV6-1 and TRBJ2-7; no reliable D call. CDR3 length equals 10 residues. CDR1 and CDR2 from the germline V gene are MNHNS and SASEGT. CDR3 loop: CTSHSYEQYF. CDR3 bases: TGTACCAGCCACAGCTACGAGCAGTACTTC.

This clonotype was counted at least ten times. The CDR3 DNA reads as TGCGCCAGCAGCTTTAACCGACTCACAGGGTATGAAGAGACCCAGTACTTC. Translation gives CASSFNRLTGYEETQYF. V gene TRBV5-1 combines with J gene TRBJ2-5; D might be TRBD1 (6 bases). The CDR3 is 17 residues long. Germline loops: CDR1 SGHRS, CDR2 YFSETQ. V lost 2 bases, J lost 3 bases, and 20 bases lay in between.

Concerning this clonotype: It may be a read error: a sequence one base away is much more abundant. V and J are TRBV20-1 and TRBJ2-7; the match to TRBD1 covers 8 bases. This CDR3 is built from 13 residues. V dropped 3 bases and J dropped 7; count of bases not matched to a gene: 8. Germline-derived CDR1 and CDR2 are DFQATT and SNEGSKA (reference sequence). In nucleotides, the CDR3 is TGCAGTGCTAGTGACAGGGGAAGTGGGGAGCAGTACTTC. As protein: CSASDRGSGEQYF.

This clonotype was found a few times. The chain is built from TRBV29-1 and TRBJ2-7; no reliable D call. The CDR3 loop spans 11 amino acids. From germline, CDR1 is SQVTM and CDR2 ANQGSEA. V gave up 4 bases and J gave up 5 bases, with 9 bases separating them. The CDR3 region is CSVVWADEQYF. The CDR3, as DNA: TGCAGCGTTGTTTGGGCCGACGAGCAGTACTTC.

This clonotype occurred many times. The rearrangement joins TRBV14 to TRBJ2-7, with unresolved D. This CDR3 is 15 amino acids long. V was clipped by 3 bases and J by 2 bases, with 14 bases between them. The germline V gene encodes CDR1 SGHDN and CDR2 FVKESK. CDR3 residues: CASSHGPGRTYEQYF. The CDR3 DNA sequence: TGTGCCAGCAGCCACGGGCCCGGAAGAACCTACGAGCAGTACTTC.

This clonotype has a handful of counts. A read error may be the cause here, since a much bigger clone is one base away. The limits of the CDR3 on the DNA are not certain, so only TCRdb's listed CDR3 is given. This chain connects TRBV25-1 to TRBJ2-6. A total of 14 residues make up the CDR3, ends included. The germline CDR1 and CDR2 sequences are MGHDK and SYGVNS. CDR3: CASSVGSGANVLAF.

This clonotype was counted ten times or more. The chain joins TRBV25-1 to TRBJ2-3; perhaps TRBD2 as D (6 bases). The germline V gene encodes CDR1 MGHDK and CDR2 SYGVNS. Trimming took off 0 bases at V and 2 bases at J, with 15 bases between the two ends. This CDR3 is 17 amino acids long. The CDR3 DNA follows: TGTGCCAGCAGTGAATATGGAGGGACTCATAACACAGATACGCAGTATTTT. It is translated as CASSEYGGTHNTDTQYF.

In this sample, this clonotype turned up many times. The chain is built from TRBV29-1 and TRBJ2-5; D may be TRBD1 or TRBD2 (7 bases each). The CDR3 sequence is 15 residues long. V lost 0 bases and J 5 bases, leaving 16 bases between the germline ends. The germline gives CDR1 SQVTM, CDR2 ANQGSEA. The CDR3: CSVEEPGGGAETQYF. DNA for the CDR3: TGCAGCGTTGAAGAGCCAGGGGGAGGGGCGGAGACCCAGTACTTC.

The chain uses TRBV5-4 and TRBJ2-7; no clear D gene. The CDR3 sequence is 15 residues long. The germline gives CDR1 SGHNT, CDR2 YYREEE (reference sequence). V was clipped by 4 bases and J by 1 base, with 15 bases between them. The chain's CDR3 is CASSPLPGESYEQYF. DNA of the CDR3: TGTGCCAGCAGCCCCTTACCGGGTGAATCCTACGAGCAGTACTTC.

This clonotype was counted many times. The gene calls are TRBV7-6 and TRBJ2-7; D is unresolved. The CDR3 sequence is 14 residues long. V dropped 5 bases and J dropped 3 bases, with 14 bases sitting between them. The germline V gene has CDR1 SGHVS and CDR2 FNYEAQ. The CDR3 protein is CASSPKETFYEQYF. As DNA, the CDR3 is TGTGCCAGCAGCCCAAAAGAGACGTTCTACGAGCAGTACTTC.

This clonotype was detected many times. This chain uses TRBV20-1 with TRBJ2-7; D not resolved. CDR1 and CDR2 (germline): DFQATT, SNEGSKA (reference sequence). CDR3 length: 13 residues. V was pared by 2 bases and J by 3 bases, with 11 bases between. CDR3 residues: CSARQKPSYEQYF. The DNA for the CDR3 is TGCAGTGCTAGACAAAAGCCAAGCTACGAGCAGTACTTC.

In regard to this clonotype: A much larger clone differs from this one at a single base, so this may be a read error. The chain is built from TRBV20-1 and TRBJ2-7; tentatively, D is TRBD2 (6 bases). Germline assignment: CDR1 DFQATT and CDR2 SNEGSKA (reference sequence). V shed 4 bases and J shed 2 bases, with 12 bases lying between them. The CDR3 spans 13 residues. The CDR3 is CSATPGSAYEQYF. The CDR3 nucleotides read TGCAGTGCTACTCCCGGGAGTGCCTACGAGCAGTACTTC.

The sample holds many counts of this clonotype. V gene TRBV5-6 combines with J gene TRBJ2-1; D possibly matches TRBD1 or TRBD2 (5 bases each). This CDR3 is 14 amino acids long. From germline, CDR1 is SGHDT and CDR2 YYEEEE. Between the trimmed V and J ends, which lost 3 bases and 9 bases, there was a span of 16 bases. CDR3 nucleotide sequence: TGTGCCAGCAGCTCCGCTGGGGGAGCGACTGAGCAGTTCTTC. This codes for CASSSAGGATEQFF.

This clonotype was counted a few times. This sequence joins TRBV6-5 and TRBJ2-7; TRBD1 aligns across 7 bases. The CDR3 loop spans 15 amino acids. V gave up 2 bases and J gave up 0 bases; unmatched junction bases: 4. Looked up from germline, CDR1 is MNHEY and CDR2 is SVGAGI. The CDR3 loop reads CASSYRDSSSYEQYF. In nucleotides, the CDR3 is TGTGCCAGCAGTTACCGGGACAGTTCCTCCTACGAGCAGTACTTC.

This clonotype turned up a few times. The chain uses TRBV4-1 and TRBJ1-5, with no clear D. The CDR3 contains 15 residues. V lost 1 base to trimming and J lost 3 bases, with 10 bases between them. Germline lookup yields CDR1 MGHRA and CDR2 YSYEKL. The CDR3 region has the DNA TGCGCCAGCAGCCAAGTCCGGGGAATCAATCAGCCCCAGCATTTT. It is translated as CASSQVRGINQPQHF.

There are many counts of this clonotype. The rearrangement joins TRBV27 to TRBJ2-7; perhaps TRBD1 as D (6 bases). Germline assignment: CDR1 MNHEY and CDR2 SMNVEV (reference sequence). This CDR3 has 14 residues. Trimming shortened V by 5 bases and J by 0 bases, and 11 bases separated the two germline ends. The CDR3, as DNA: TGTGCCAGCAGTCGGACGGACAGCTCCTACGAGCAGTACTTC. This translates into CASSRTDSSYEQYF.

This clonotype was seen repeatedly, ten times or more. The chain employs TRBV5-6 and TRBJ2-7; D gene ambiguous. This CDR3 is built from 12 residues. V lost 2 bases and J 6 bases, leaving 9 bases between the germline ends. Germline CDR1 reads SGHDT; CDR2 reads YYEEEE. CDR3 bases: TGTGCCAGCAGCTTCGGCCCCGTCGAGCAGTACTTC. This gives the protein CASSFGPVEQYF.